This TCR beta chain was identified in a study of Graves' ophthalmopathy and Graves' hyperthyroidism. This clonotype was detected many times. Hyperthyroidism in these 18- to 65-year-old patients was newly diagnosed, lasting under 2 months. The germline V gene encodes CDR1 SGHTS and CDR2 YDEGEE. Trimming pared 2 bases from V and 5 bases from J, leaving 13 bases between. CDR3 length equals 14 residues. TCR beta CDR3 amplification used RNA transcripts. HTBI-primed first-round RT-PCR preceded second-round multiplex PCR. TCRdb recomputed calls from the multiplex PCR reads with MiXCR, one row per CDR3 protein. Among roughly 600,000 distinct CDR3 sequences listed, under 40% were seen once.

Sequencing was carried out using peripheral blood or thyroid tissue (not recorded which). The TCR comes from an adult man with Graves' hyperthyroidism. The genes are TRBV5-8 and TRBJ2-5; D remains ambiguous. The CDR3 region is CASSFYLDGETQYF. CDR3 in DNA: TGTGCCAGCAGCTTTTACTTAGACGGCGAGACCCAGTACTTC.